A selection of T cell receptor beta chains follows, all from one sample in a study of blood T cells in healthy people across ages. TCRdb fed the 5' RACE reads into MiXCR, producing one record per CDR3 protein. The sample has about 690,000 distinct CDR3 sequences, 40% to 45% seen once. Sequencing was performed on blood. The source of these receptors is a man older than 75 in good health. Each CDR3 is given with its conserved first and last residue. The order of the fields is J gene, D gene, V gene, clone size, CDR3 protein, CDR3 DNA. The D gene is left open where the match is weak. Only part of the rows carry a size: once, few, many, or a class if the clone is expanded.

TRBJ2-3 NA TRBV7-3 NA CASSSTGQPLTDTQYF TGTGCCAGCAGCTCAACCGGACAGCCGTTAACAGATACGCAGTATTTT
TRBJ2-6 TRBD1 TRBV7-3 few CASSETGSGANVLTF TGTGCCAGCAGCGAGACAGGGTCTGGGGCCAACGTCCTGACTTTC
TRBJ2-5 NA TRBV7-2 many CASSLLGRRETQYF TGTGCCAGCAGCTTACTAGGGCGGAGAGAGACCCAGTACTTC
TRBJ2-5 NA TRBV5-4 NA CATLARDSETQYF TGTGCAACCCTGGCAAGGGATTCGGAGACCCAGTACTTC
TRBJ2-7 NA TRBV6-5 NA CASAPGRGLTLGQYF TGTGCCAGCGCCCCGGGGAGGGGGCTAACTTTAGGGCAGTACTTC
TRBJ2-4 NA TRBV6-6 once CASSAQGLGKNIQYF TGTGCCAGCAGCGCCCAAGGGTTGGGCAAAAACATTCAGTACTTC
TRBJ2-1 TRBD2 TRBV10-3 NA CAISESRRLAGNNEQFF TGTGCCATCAGTGAGTCGAGAAGGCTAGCGGGGAACAATGAGCAGTTCTTC
TRBJ2-3 NA TRBV7-2 few CASNRPQGKTSTDTQYF TGTGCCAGCAACCGACCCCAAGGGAAAACCAGCACAGATACGCAGTATTTT
TRBJ2-5 NA TRBV28 once CASSQLVHEQYF TGTGCCAGCAGTCAACTAGTTCATGAGCAGTACTTC
TRBJ2-1 NA TRBV14 few CASSRVPASVYNEQFF TGTGCCAGCAGCCGCGTCCCCGCGAGCGTCTACAATGAGCAGTTCTTC
TRBJ2-1 NA TRBV12-3/TRBV12-4 NA CASSFNGPRGREQFF TGTGCCAGCAGTTTTAACGGCCCCCGGGGGAGGGAGCAGTTCTTC
TRBJ2-4 NA TRBV4-3 many CASSQALGGAGLAKNIQYF TGCGCCAGCAGCCAGGCTTTGGGGGGCGCGGGACTAGCCAAAAACATTCAGTACTTC
TRBJ2-5 NA TRBV7-2 NA CASSARSRGKTQYF TGTGCCAGCAGCGCTAGGTCCAGGGGAAAGACCCAGTACTTC
TRBJ2-1 NA TRBV20-1 NA CSARDGEVYNEQFF TGCAGTGCTAGAGATGGGGAGGTGTACAATGAGCAGTTCTTC
TRBJ2-3 NA TRBV28 few CASSPPLTTLAQYF TGTGCCAGCAGTCCGCCGTTGACCACCCTCGCGCAGTATTTT
TRBJ2-1 TRBD2 TRBV6-2/TRBV6-3 many CASSYWGGMGEQFF TGTGCCAGCAGCTACTGGGGGGGGATGGGTGAGCAGTTCTTC
TRBJ2-3 TRBD1 TRBV7-2 NA CANSSRTGGRDTQYF TGTGCCAACAGCTCGCGGACAGGGGGCAGAGATACGCAGTATTTT
TRBJ1-2 NA TRBV4-3 few CASSQEQGIGGYTF TGCGCCAGCAGCCAAGAACAGGGAATCGGAGGCTACACCTTC
TRBJ2-6 TRBD2 TRBV10-3 NA CAISASGGLSGANVLTF TGTGCCATCAGCGCTAGCGGGGGTCTCTCTGGGGCCAACGTCCTGACTTTC
TRBJ2-7 TRBD1 TRBV7-9 few CASSLVGDRAYEQYF TGTGCCAGCAGCTTAGTTGGGGACAGGGCCTACGAGCAGTACTTC
TRBJ2-6 NA TRBV30 NA CAWSVGGVGANVLTF TGTGCCTGGAGTGTAGGAGGGGTTGGGGCCAACGTCCTGACTTTC
TRBJ2-6 TRBD1 TRBV20-1 NA CSAPRTGRSGANVLTF TGCAGTGCTCCCCGGACAGGACGATCTGGGGCCAACGTCCTGACTTTC
TRBJ2-3 NA TRBV11-3 many CASSAGQPGGTDTQYF TGTGCCAGCAGCGCAGGACAGCCCGGAGGTACAGATACGCAGTATTTT
TRBJ2-7 NA TRBV7-2 NA CASSPFSTDSDYEQYF TGTGCCAGCAGCCCATTTTCGACCGACTCCGACTACGAGCAGTACTTC
TRBJ2-1 TRBD2 TRBV29-1 few CSVTSGGAPEQFF TGCAGCGTAACTAGCGGGGGGGCCCCTGAGCAGTTCTTC
TRBJ1-6 TRBD1 TRBV5-1 few CASTSRGQNSPLHF TGCGCCAGCACCTCGAGGGGACAGAATTCACCCCTCCACTTT
TRBJ2-7 TRBD2 TRBV20-1 few CSASQTSGGYEQYF TGCAGTGCTAGCCAAACTAGCGGGGGTTACGAGCAGTACTTC
TRBJ2-3 TRBD2 TRBV6-1 many CASSLAGGADTQYF TGTGCCAGCAGTTTAGCGGGGGGGGCAGATACGCAGTATTTT
TRBJ2-1 TRBD1 TRBV6-1 NA CASSNDREIGEQFF TGTGCCAGCAGTAACGACAGGGAAATTGGCGAGCAGTTCTTC
TRBJ2-7 NA TRBV24-1 once CATSNTHSYNEQYF TGTGCCACCAGTAATACCCATTCCTACAATGAGCAGTACTTC
TRBJ2-3 NA TRBV20-1 NA CSAGEEGTTQYF TGCAGTGCCGGGGAGGAGGGGACTACGCAGTATTTT
TRBJ2-5 TRBD1 TRBV7-2 few CASSLAQGTETQYF TGTGCCAGCAGCTTAGCACAGGGGACCGAGACCCAGTACTTC
TRBJ2-3 NA TRBV7-2 few CASSLGKGPRTDTQYF TGTGCCAGCAGCTTAGGAAAAGGGCCGCGCACAGATACGCAGTATTTT
TRBJ2-3 NA TRBV5-4 NA CASSLPNTDTQYF TGTGCCAGCAGCTTGCCCAACACAGATACGCAGTATTTT
TRBJ2-7 NA TRBV6-2/TRBV6-3 NA CASSYSTPDYNEQYF TGTGCCAGCAGTTATAGTACCCCCGACTACAATGAGCAGTACTTC
TRBJ2-1 NA TRBV3-1 few CASRYQMSSYNEQFF TGTGCCAGCAGATACCAGATGAGCTCCTACAATGAGCAGTTCTTC
TRBJ2-2 TRBD1 TRBV20-1 NA CSATRGRKNTGELFF TGCAGTGCTACTAGGGGGCGGAAGAACACCGGGGAGCTGTTTTTT
TRBJ2-5 NA TRBV5-1 NA CASSLFAGSDRGETQYF TGCGCCAGCAGCCTTTTTGCGGGATCGGACCGAGGGGAGACCCAGTACTTC
TRBJ2-5 NA TRBV29-1 NA CSVEGRTLKGYQETQYF TGCAGCGTTGAGGGCAGGACTCTAAAGGGGTACCAAGAGACCCAGTACTTC
TRBJ2-5 TRBD1 TRBV7-2 NA CASTSGTGQETQYF TGTGCCAGCACCTCCGGGACAGGGCAAGAGACCCAGTACTTC
TRBJ1-2 NA TRBV30 NA CAWSVRGGSYGYTF TGTGCCTGGAGTGTACGAGGGGGTAGCTACGGCTACACCTTC
TRBJ1-1 TRBD1 TRBV20-1 few CSARDNDRVTEAFF TGCAGTGCTAGAGACAACGACAGGGTCACTGAAGCTTTCTTT
TRBJ1-2 NA TRBV6-5 NA CASRLQPGGYTF TGTGCCAGCAGACTACAGCCGGGGGGCTACACCTTC
TRBJ2-1 TRBD1 TRBV7-2 NA CASSFSGTVSYNEQFF TGTGCCAGCAGCTTTTCCGGGACAGTATCCTACAATGAGCAGTTCTTC
TRBJ1-6 NA TRBV20-1 few CSARESVGGGSSPLHF TGCAGTGCTAGAGAGTCCGTAGGGGGTGGGAGTTCACCCCTCCACTTT
TRBJ1-2 TRBD1 TRBV6-1 few CASRDRGRLDGYTF TGTGCCAGCAGGGACAGGGGGCGTTTGGATGGCTACACCTTC
TRBJ2-5 TRBD2 TRBV7-2 NA CASGRGDFQETQYF TGTGCCAGCGGCCGGGGGGACTTCCAAGAGACCCAGTACTTC
TRBJ2-7 NA TRBV5-1 NA CASSYLTDTTYEQYF TGCGCCAGCAGCTACCTGACAGACACCACCTACGAGCAGTACTTC
TRBJ2-3 TRBD1 TRBV6-5 NA CASRPGTGVGGDTQYF TGTGCCAGCAGGCCCGGGACAGGGGTCGGGGGAGATACGCAGTATTTT
TRBJ2-1 NA TRBV6-1 NA CASIDSVNSYNEQFF TGTGCCAGCATCGACAGCGTAAACTCCTACAATGAGCAGTTCTTC
TRBJ2-5 NA TRBV4-2 NA CASSQDRSKTQYF TGTGCCAGCAGCCAAGACAGGAGTAAGACCCAGTACTTC
TRBJ2-5 NA TRBV14 NA CASSQIPNYETQYF TGTGCCAGCAGCCAAATACCAAACTACGAGACCCAGTACTTC